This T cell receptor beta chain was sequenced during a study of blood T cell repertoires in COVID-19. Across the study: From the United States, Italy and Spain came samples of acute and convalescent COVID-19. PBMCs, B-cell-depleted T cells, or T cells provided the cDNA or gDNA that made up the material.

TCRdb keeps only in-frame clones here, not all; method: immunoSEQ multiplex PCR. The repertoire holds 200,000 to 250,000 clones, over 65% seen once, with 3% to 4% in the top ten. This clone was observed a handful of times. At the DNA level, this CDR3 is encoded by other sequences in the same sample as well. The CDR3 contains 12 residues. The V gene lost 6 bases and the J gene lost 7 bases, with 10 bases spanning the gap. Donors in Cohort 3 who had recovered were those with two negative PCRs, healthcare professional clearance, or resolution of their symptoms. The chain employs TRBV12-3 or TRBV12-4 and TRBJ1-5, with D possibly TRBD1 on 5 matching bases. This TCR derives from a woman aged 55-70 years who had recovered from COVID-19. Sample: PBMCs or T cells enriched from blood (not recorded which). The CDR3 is CASSLGGQPQHF. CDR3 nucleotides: TGTGCCAGCAGCTTGGGGGGACAGCCCCAGCATTTT.